This T cell receptor (beta chain) was retrieved from a study of T cell responses to AZD1222 COVID-19 vaccine. For this clone: Its target is not known.

The study, taken as a whole, reports: No repertoire was sampled before or during the peak T cell response, only after it.

Germline values: CDR1 SGHAT, CDR2 FQNNGV. With V trimmed by 5 bases and J by 3 bases, 4 bases remained unmatched. The CDR3 totals 15 residues. Libraries were prepared by immunoSEQ multiplex PCR; TCRdb keeps only in-frame clonotypes and omits some of them. Here the sample spans about 140,000 clones, about 94% being singletons. The gene calls are TRBV11-2 and TRBJ1-4, with TRBD1 matching over 9 bases. This clonotype was obtained from an adult in good health. This sample comprised peripheral blood, obtained on day 0 of AZD1222 vaccination. The CDR3 reads CASSARDRANEKLFF. CDR3 nucleotide sequence: TGTGCCAGCAGCGCTCGGGACAGGGCTAATGAAAAACTGTTTTTT.